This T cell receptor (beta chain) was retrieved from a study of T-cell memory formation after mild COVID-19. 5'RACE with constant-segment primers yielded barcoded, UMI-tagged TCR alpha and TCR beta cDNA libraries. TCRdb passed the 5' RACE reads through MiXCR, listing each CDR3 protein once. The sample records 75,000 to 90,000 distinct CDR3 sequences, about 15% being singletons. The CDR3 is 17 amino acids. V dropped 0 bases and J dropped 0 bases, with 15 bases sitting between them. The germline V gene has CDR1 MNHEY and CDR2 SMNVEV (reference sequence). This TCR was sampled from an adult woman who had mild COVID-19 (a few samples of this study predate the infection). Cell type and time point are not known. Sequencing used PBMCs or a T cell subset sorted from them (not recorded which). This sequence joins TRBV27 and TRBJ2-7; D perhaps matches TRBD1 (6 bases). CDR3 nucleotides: TGTGCCAGCAGTTTATCTACCCGGGACACTTACTCCTACGAGCAGTACTTC. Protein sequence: CASSLSTRDTYSYEQYF.